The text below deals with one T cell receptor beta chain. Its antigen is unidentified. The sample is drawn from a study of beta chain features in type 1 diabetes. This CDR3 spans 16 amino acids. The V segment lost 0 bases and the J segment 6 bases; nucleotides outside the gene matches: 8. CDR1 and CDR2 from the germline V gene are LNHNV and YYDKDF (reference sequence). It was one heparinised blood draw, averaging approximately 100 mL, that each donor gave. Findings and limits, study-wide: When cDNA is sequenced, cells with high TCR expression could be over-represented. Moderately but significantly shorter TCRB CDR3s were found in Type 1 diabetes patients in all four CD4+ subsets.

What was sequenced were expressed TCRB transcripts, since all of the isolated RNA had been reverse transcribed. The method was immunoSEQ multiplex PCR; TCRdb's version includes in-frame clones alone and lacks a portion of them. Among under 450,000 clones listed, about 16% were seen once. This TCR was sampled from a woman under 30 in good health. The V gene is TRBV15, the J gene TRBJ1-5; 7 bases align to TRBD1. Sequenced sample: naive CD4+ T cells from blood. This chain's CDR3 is CATSRDRNRGTQPQHF. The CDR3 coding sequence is TGTGCCACCAGCAGAGATAGGAACAGGGGTACTCAGCCCCAGCATTTT.